The 16 T cell receptor beta chains reported below all come from one sample, sequenced in a study of brain T cells in children with intractable seizures. Documented time point: blood from clinic visit 5 months post-surgery; TSC patient then seizure free. TCRdb keeps only in-frame clones here, not all; method: immunoSEQ multiplex PCR. Of 340,000 or so clones in the sample, 93% were seen once. The material was peripheral blood, obtained about 5 months after surgery. The receptors were gathered from a boy in the first two years of life with tuberous sclerosis and intractable seizures.

This clone was detected a few times. The V call is TRBV11-2, the J call TRBJ1-1, with D possibly matching TRBD1 (5 bases). CDR1 and CDR2 from the germline V gene are SGHAT and FQNNGV. The CDR3 length is 14 residues. V was shortened by 5 bases and J by 6 bases, with 16 bases between the two germline ends. CDR3 bases: TGTGCCAGCAGCCCAGACAGAGACGTGTCTGAAGCTTTCTTT. This encodes CASSPDRDVSEAFF.

The V gene is TRBV7-9, the J gene TRBJ2-7, with D perhaps TRBD1 or TRBD2 (5 bases each). CDR3 length: 14 amino acids. Germline V gives CDR1 SEHNR, CDR2 FQNEAQ (reference sequence). With 1 base removed from V and 1 base from J, the gap between germline ends came to 8 bases. This chain's CDR3 is CASSLGGASYEQYF. CDR3 nucleotides: TGTGCCAGCAGCTTAGGAGGGGCATCCTACGAGCAGTACTTC.

The chain employs TRBV27 and TRBJ1-2; no firm D call. The CDR3 is made up of 11 amino acids. Germline CDR1 MNHEY, CDR2 SMNVEV (reference sequence). CDR3: CAVGWAHGYTF. CDR3 sequence (DNA): TGTGCAGTCGGTTGGGCCCATGGCTACACCTTC.

The chain uses TRBV7-9 and TRBJ2-5; either TRBD1 or TRBD2 may supply D (6 bases each). The V gene's germline CDR1 is SEHNR and CDR2 FQNEAQ (reference sequence). With 4 bases removed from V and 1 base from J, the gap between germline ends came to 16 bases. The CDR3 has 16 residues. DNA of the CDR3: TGTGCCAGCAGCTACCTTCTGGGGGGCCTCCAAGAGACCCAGTACTTC. Its protein product is CASSYLLGGLQETQYF.

This chain connects TRBV19 to TRBJ2-7, with D unclear. V was shortened by 5 bases and J by 2 bases, with 13 bases between the two germline ends. The CDR3 length is 14 residues. The germline gives CDR1 LNHDA, CDR2 SQIVND (reference sequence). CDR3 sequence: CASSSELGPYEQYF. Here the CDR3 DNA reads TGTGCCAGTAGTTCTGAATTGGGTCCCTACGAGCAGTACTTC.

As DNA, the CDR3 is TGTGCCAGCAGCCCACTTGGCACTAGCGGCCTCTACGAGCAGTACTTC. It is translated as CASSPLGTSGLYEQYF. The rearrangement joins TRBV11-2 to TRBJ2-7; 8 nucleotides agree with TRBD2. The CDR3 length is 16 residues. J was trimmed by 3 bases and V by 5 bases; bases with no gene match: 12. CDR1 SGHAT and CDR2 FQNNGV come from the germline V gene.

This chain joins TRBV7-9 and TRBJ2-5; no definite D call. Trimming removed 0 bases from V and 5 bases from J, with 13 bases in between. Germline V gene data show CDR1 as SEHNR and CDR2 as FQNEAQ (reference sequence). The CDR3 has 15 residues. The CDR3 reads CASSLASPGGETQYF. CDR3 sequence (DNA): TGTGCCAGCAGCTTAGCTTCTCCGGGTGGGGAGACCCAGTACTTC.

This chain joins TRBV11-2 and TRBJ2-1; D gene unclear. V lost 3 bases and J lost 2, with 5 bases in between. Germline V CDR1 and CDR2: SGHAT, FQNNGV. The CDR3 contains 13 residues. The CDR3 DNA follows: TGTGCCAGCAGCTTCGGAGCCTACAATGAGCAGTTCTTC. Its protein is CASSFGAYNEQFF. Based on the CDR3 plus reference TRBV11-2 and TRBJ2-1, the full variable domain is EAGVAQSPRYKIIEKRQSVAFWCNPISGHATLYWYQQILGQGPKLLIQFQNNGVVDDSQLPKDRFSAERLKGVDSTLKIQPAKLEDSAVYLCASSFGAYNEQFFGPGTRLTVL.

The chain recombines TRBV7-2 with TRBJ1-1; TRBD1 might be the D (5 bases). Trimming left V 3 bases short and J 0 bases short, with 8 bases between. The germline V gene encodes CDR1 SGHTA and CDR2 FQGNSA. CDR3 length equals 14 residues. CDR3 in DNA: TGTGCCAGCAGCTTTGGGGGAATGAACACTGAAGCTTTCTTT. It translates to CASSFGGMNTEAFF.

DNA of the CDR3: TGTGCCAGCAGCCACAACAATGAGCAGTTCTTC. Its protein is CASSHNNEQFF. This chain uses TRBV6-5 with TRBJ2-1; D ambiguous. There are 11 residues in the CDR3. The V gene lost 6 bases and the J gene lost 5 bases, with 5 bases spanning the gap. Germline CDR1 MNHEY, CDR2 SVGAGI.

V is TRBV27 and J is TRBJ2-7; 10 bases align to TRBD2. CDR1 and CDR2 (germline): MNHEY, SMNVEV (reference sequence). Germline trimming cut 5 bases from V and 4 bases from J; bases unmatched to any gene: 11. CDR3 length equals 16 residues. The CDR3 nucleotides read TGTGCCAGCAGTCCCCTAGCGGGAGCGTTTAGGTACGAGCAGTACTTC. Translated: CASSPLAGAFRYEQYF.

The gene calls are TRBV9 and TRBJ2-1, with 8 positions matching TRBD2. With 0 bases clipped from V and 8 bases from J, the junction kept 4 bases outside the gene matches. Germline-derived CDR1 and CDR2 are SGDLS and YYNGEE. The CDR3 sequence is 14 residues long. CDR3 DNA: TGTGCCAGCAGCGTAGCGGGGGGGCCCTATGAGCAGTTCTTC. Protein sequence: CASSVAGGPYEQFF.

The gene calls are TRBV5-4 and TRBJ1-3; D is unresolved. The germline V gene encodes CDR1 SGHNT and CDR2 YYREEE (reference sequence). This CDR3 is 16 amino acids long. Deletions cut 3 bases from V and 6 bases from J, with 19 bases between. The CDR3 sequence is CASSSHGPTQKNTIYF. CDR3 bases: TGTGCCAGCAGCTCCCACGGGCCCACCCAAAAAAACACCATATATTTT.

This chain joins TRBV7-6 and TRBJ2-5; 8 bases align to TRBD1. Germline V gives CDR1 SGHVS, CDR2 FNYEAQ. V shed 3 bases and J 5 bases; nucleotides not matched to a gene: 11. The CDR3 has 16 residues. CDR3 in amino acids: CASSFLPQGARETQYF. The CDR3, as DNA: TGTGCCAGCAGCTTTTTACCCCAGGGGGCGCGGGAGACCCAGTACTTC.

The genes are TRBV4-2 and TRBJ1-1, with D possibly matching TRBD1 (6 bases). CDR1 is LGHNA and CDR2 is YNFKEQ in the germline V gene. The CDR3 extends over 17 amino acids. V lost 0 bases and J lost 5, with 19 bases in between. CDR3 DNA sequence: TGTGCCAGCAGCCAAGAACGTCCCCTGGGGGCAGGGACTGAAGCTTTCTTT. This translates into CASSQERPLGAGTEAFF.

The rearrangement uses TRBV6-5 and TRBJ1-3; D uncertain. The CDR3 loop spans 14 amino acids. Germline V gene sequence: CDR1 MNHEY, CDR2 SVGAGI. The germline V and J ends were trimmed by 9 bases and 0 bases, with 12 bases remaining between them. The CDR3 region is CASRTTSSGNTIYF. In DNA form, the CDR3 reads TGTGCCAGTAGGACGACATCCTCTGGAAACACCATATATTTT.